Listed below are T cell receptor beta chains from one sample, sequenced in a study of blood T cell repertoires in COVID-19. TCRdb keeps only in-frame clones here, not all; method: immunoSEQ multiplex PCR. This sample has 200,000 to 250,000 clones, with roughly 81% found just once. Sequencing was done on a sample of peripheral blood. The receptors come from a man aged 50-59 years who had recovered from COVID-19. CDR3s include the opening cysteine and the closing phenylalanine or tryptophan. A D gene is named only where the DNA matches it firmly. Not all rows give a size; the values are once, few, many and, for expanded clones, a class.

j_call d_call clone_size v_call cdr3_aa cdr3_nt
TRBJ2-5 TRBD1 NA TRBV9 CASSYSATGIETQYF TGTGCCAGCAGCTATAGCGCGACAGGGATCGAGACCCAGTACTTC
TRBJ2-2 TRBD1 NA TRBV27 CASSPPRQGFTSNTGELFF TGTGCCAGCAGTCCCCCAAGACAGGGGTTCACCTCGAACACCGGGGAGCTGTTTTTT
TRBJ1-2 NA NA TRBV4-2 CASSQPTGLRIRTHYGYTF TGTGCCAGCAGCCAACCTACAGGTCTCAGGATACGGACACACTATGGCTACACCTTC
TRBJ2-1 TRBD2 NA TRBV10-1 CASSAGLAGASQFF TGCGCCAGCAGCGCCGGACTAGCGGGAGCGTCGCAGTTCTTC
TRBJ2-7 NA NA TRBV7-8 CASSPSGGIYEQYF TGTGCCAGCAGCCCCAGCGGCGGGATTTACGAGCAGTACTTC
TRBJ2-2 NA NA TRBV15 CATSRVGGRSGELFF TGTGCCACCAGCAGAGTTGGCGGGCGGTCCGGGGAGCTGTTTTTT
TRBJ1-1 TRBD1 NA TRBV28 CASNPGGQTKSLRDTEAFF TGTGCCAGCAACCCCGGGGGACAGACTAAGTCTCTCAGGGACACTGAAGCTTTCTTT
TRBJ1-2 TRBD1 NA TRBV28 CASSIGQGAYGYTF TGTGCCAGCAGCATCGGACAGGGAGCATATGGCTACACCTTC
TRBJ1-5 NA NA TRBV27 CASSLLTGHQPQHF TGTGCCAGCAGTTTATTGACGGGTCATCAGCCCCAGCATTTT
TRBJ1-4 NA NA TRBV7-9 CASSFHTTNEKLFF TGTGCCAGCAGCTTCCACACAACTAATGAAAAACTGTTTTTT
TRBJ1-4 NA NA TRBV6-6 CASINNEKLFF TGTGCCAGTATTAATAATGAAAAACTGTTTTTT
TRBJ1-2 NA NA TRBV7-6 CASSLEAGEGYGYTF TGTGCCAGCAGCTTAGAGGCAGGGGAAGGCTATGGCTACACCTTC
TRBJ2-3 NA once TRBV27 CASSLSYSSTDTQYF TGTGCCAGCAGTTTATCATATAGTAGCACAGATACGCAGTATTTT
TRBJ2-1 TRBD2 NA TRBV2 CASSVASGRGEQFF TGTGCCAGCAGTGTTGCTAGCGGGAGAGGTGAGCAGTTCTTC
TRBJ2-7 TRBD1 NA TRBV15 CATSRSGQGAPYEQYF TGTGCCACCAGCAGATCGGGACAGGGGGCGCCCTACGAGCAGTACTTC
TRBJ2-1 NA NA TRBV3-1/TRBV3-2 CASSPLVAALYNEQFF TGTGCCAGCAGCCCCCTAGTAGCGGCTCTCTACAATGAGCAGTTCTTC
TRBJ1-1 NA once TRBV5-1 CASSRDSNTEAFF TGCGCCAGCAGCCGCGATTCTAACACTGAAGCTTTCTTT
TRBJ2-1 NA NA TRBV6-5 CASRIRVQSDEQFF TGTGCCAGCAGGATTCGGGTCCAGAGCGATGAGCAGTTCTTC
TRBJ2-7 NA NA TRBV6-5 CASSYLGGETYEQYF TGTGCCAGCAGTTACTTAGGAGGGGAAACCTACGAGCAGTACTTC
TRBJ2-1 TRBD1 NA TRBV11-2 CASSPKGRTGAANEQFF TGTGCCAGCAGCCCCAAGGGGAGGACAGGGGCGGCAAATGAGCAGTTCTTC
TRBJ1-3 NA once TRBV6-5 CASGRTLGNTIYF TGTGCCAGTGGGAGGACCCTTGGAAACACCATATATTTT
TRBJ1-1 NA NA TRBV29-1 CSVIYRATEAFF TGCAGCGTCATATACAGGGCTACTGAAGCTTTCTTT
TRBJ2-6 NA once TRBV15 CATSRDRRRYAGANVLTF TGTGCCACCAGCAGAGATAGACGCAGGTACGCTGGGGCCAACGTCCTGACTTTC